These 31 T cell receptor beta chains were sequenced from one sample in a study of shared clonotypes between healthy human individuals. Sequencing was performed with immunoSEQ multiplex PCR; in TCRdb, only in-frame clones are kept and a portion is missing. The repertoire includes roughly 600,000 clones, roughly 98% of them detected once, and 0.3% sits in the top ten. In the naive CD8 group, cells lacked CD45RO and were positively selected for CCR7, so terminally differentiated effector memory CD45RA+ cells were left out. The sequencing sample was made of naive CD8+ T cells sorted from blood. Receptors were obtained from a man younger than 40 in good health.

Here the CDR3 reads CSVELRGKANTGELFF. The CDR3 DNA is TGCAGCGTTGAATTGAGAGGGAAGGCGAACACCGGGGAGCTGTTTTTT. This chain uses TRBV29-1 with TRBJ2-2, with D possibly TRBD2 on 5 matching bases. The V gene lost 2 bases and the J gene lost 0 bases, with 13 bases spanning the gap. CDR1 SQVTM and CDR2 ANQGSEA come from the germline V gene. This CDR3 contains 16 residues.

CDR3 loop: CASTMAEGQPQHF. CDR3 coding DNA: TGTGCCAGCACCATGGCCGAGGGTCAGCCCCAGCATTTT. The chain links TRBV27 to TRBJ1-5, with no clear D. V lost 7 bases and J lost 6, with 13 bases in between. Germline V gene data show CDR1 as MNHEY and CDR2 as SMNVEV (reference sequence). This CDR3 comprises 13 residues.

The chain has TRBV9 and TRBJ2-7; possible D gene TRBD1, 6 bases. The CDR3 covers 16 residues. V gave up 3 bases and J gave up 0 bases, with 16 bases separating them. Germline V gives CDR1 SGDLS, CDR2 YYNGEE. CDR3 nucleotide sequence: TGTGCCAGCAGCGCAAATAAGGACAGCCACTCCTACGAGCAGTACTTC. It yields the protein CASSANKDSHSYEQYF.

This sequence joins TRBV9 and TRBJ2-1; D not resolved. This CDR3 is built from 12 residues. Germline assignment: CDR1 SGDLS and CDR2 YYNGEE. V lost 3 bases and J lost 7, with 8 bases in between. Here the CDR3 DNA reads TGTGCCAGCAGCGGGAGTAAGAATGAGCAGTTCTTC. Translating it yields CASSGSKNEQFF.

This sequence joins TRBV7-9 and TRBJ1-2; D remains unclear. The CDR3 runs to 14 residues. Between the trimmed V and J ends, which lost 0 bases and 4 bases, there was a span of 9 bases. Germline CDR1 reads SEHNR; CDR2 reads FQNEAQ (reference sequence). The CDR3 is CASSLAAGIYGYTF. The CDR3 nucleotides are TGTGCCAGCAGCTTAGCGGCCGGAATCTATGGCTACACCTTC.

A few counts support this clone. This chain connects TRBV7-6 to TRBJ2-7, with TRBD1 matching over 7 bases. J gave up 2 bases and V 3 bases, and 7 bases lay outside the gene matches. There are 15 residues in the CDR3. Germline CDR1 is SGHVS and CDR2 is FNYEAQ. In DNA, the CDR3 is TGTGCCAGCAGCTTGGGGTCACAGGGGCCCTACGAGCAGTACTTC. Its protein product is CASSLGSQGPYEQYF.

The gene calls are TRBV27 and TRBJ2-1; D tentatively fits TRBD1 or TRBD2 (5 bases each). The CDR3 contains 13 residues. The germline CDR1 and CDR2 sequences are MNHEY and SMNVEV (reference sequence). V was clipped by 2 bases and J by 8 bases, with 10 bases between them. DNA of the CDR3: TGTGCCAGCAGTTTACGGGGCGTAGATGAGCAGTTCTTC. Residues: CASSLRGVDEQFF.

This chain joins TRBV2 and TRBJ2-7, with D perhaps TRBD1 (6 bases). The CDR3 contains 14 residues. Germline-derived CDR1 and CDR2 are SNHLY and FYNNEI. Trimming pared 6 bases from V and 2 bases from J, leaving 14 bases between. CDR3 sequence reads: CASRSGQLAYEQYF. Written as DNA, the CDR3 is TGTGCCAGCAGGTCCGGACAGTTGGCCTACGAGCAGTACTTC.

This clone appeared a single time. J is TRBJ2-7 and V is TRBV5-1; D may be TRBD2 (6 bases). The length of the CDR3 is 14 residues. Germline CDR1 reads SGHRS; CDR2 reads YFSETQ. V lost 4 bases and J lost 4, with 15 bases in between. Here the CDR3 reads CASSGGSSEYEQYF. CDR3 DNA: TGCGCCAGCAGCGGAGGGTCATCCGAGTACGAGCAGTACTTC.

The CDR3 nucleotides read TGTGCCAGCAGTTACTCGAAGTCAGATACGCAGTATTTT. This translates into CASSYSKSDTQYF. V usage is TRBV6-5 and J usage is TRBJ2-3; no reliable D call. CDR1 is MNHEY, CDR2 SVGAGI, per germline. The germline V and J ends were trimmed by 0 bases and 4 bases, with 5 bases remaining between them. The CDR3 is made up of 13 amino acids.

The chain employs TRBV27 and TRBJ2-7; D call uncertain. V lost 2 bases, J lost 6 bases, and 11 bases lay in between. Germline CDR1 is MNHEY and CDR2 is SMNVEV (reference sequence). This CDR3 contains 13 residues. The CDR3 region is CASSLNTGIEQYF. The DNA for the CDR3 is TGTGCCAGCAGTTTAAATACTGGTATCGAGCAGTACTTC.

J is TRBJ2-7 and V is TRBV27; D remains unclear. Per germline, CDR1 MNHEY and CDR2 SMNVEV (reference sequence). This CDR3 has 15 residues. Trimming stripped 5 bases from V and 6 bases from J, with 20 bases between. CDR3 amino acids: CASSPSPGLGSEQYF. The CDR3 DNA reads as TGTGCCAGCAGTCCATCCCCTGGCCTTGGATCCGAGCAGTACTTC.

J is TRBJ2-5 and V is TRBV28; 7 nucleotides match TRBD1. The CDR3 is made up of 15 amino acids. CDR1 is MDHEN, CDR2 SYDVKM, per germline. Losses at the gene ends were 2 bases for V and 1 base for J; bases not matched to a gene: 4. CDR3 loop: CASSLPSGGQETQYF. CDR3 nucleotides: TGTGCCAGCAGTTTACCATCAGGGGGCCAAGAGACCCAGTACTTC.

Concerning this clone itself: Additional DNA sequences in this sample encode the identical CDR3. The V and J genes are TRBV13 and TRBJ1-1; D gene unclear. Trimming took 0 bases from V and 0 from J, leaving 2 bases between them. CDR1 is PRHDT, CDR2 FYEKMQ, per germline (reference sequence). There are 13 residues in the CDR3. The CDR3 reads CASSLGVNTEAFF. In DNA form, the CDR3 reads TGTGCCAGCAGCTTAGGCGTGAACACTGAAGCTTTCTTT.

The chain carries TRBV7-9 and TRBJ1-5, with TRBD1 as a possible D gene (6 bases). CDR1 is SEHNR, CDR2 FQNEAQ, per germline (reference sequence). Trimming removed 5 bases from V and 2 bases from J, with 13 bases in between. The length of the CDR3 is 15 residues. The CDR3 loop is CASSLGGAGNQPQHF. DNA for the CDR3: TGTGCCAGCAGCCTGGGGGGCGCTGGCAATCAGCCCCAGCATTTT.

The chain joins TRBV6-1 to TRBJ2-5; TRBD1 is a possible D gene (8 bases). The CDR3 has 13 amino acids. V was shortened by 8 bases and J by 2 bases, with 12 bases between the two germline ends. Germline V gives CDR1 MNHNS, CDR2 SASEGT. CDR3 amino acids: CASPQGGQETQYF. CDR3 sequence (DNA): TGTGCCAGCCCACAGGGGGGGCAAGAGACCCAGTACTTC.

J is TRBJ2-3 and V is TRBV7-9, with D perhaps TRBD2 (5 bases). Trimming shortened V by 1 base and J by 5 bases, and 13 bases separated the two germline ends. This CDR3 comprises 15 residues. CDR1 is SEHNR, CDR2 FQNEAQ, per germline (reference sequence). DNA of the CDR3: TGTGCCAGCAGCTTAGTCGTAGCCGGGGAAGATACGCAGTATTTT. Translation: CASSLVVAGEDTQYF. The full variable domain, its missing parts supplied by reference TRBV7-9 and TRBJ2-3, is DTGVSQNPRHKITKRGQNVTFRCDPISEHNRLYWYRQTLGQGPEFLTYFQNEAQLEKSRLLSDRFSAERPKGSFSTLEIQRTEQGDSAMYLCASSLVVAGEDTQYFGPGTRLTVL.

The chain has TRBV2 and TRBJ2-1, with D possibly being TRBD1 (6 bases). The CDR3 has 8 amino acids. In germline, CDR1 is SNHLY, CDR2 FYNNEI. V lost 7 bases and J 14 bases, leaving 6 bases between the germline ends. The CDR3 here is CASKGEFF. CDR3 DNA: TGTGCCAGCAAGGGGGAGTTCTTC.

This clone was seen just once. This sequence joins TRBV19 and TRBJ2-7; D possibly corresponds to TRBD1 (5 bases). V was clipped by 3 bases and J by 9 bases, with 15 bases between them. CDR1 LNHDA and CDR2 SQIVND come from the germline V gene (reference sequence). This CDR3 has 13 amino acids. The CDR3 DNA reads TGTGCCAGTAGTATGAACCAGGGCAAAGGGCAGTACTTC. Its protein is CASSMNQGKGQYF.

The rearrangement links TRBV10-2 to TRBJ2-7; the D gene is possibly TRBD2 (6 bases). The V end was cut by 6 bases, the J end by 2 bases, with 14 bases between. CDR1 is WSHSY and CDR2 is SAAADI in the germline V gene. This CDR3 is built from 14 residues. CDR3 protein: CASSFSGETYEQYF. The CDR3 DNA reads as TGCGCCAGCAGCTTTAGCGGAGAAACCTACGAGCAGTACTTC.

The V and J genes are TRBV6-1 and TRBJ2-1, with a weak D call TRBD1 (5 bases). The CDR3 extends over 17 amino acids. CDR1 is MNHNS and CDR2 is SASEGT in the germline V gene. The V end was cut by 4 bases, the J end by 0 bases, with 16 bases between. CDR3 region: CASSVRPTGFSYNEQFF. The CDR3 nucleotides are TGTGCCAGCAGTGTGAGGCCCACAGGCTTCTCCTACAATGAGCAGTTCTTC.

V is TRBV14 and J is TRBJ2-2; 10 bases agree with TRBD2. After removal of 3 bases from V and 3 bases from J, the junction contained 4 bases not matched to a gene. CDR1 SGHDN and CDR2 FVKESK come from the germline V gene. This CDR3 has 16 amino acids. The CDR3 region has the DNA TGTGCCAGCAGCCACGGACTAGCGGATTACACCGGGGAGCTGTTTTTT. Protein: CASSHGLADYTGELFF. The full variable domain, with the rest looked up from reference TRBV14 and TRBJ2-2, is EAGVTQFPSHSVIEKGQTVTLRCDPISGHDNLYWYRRVMGKEIKFLLHFVKESKQDESGMPNNRFLAERTGGTYSTLKVQPAELEDSGVYFCASSHGLADYTGELFFGEGSRLTVL.

The CDR3 sequence: CASSFGGTGSYEQYF. The CDR3 nucleotides read TGCGCCAGCAGCTTTGGTGGGACAGGGTCCTACGAGCAGTACTTC. The V and J genes are TRBV5-1 and TRBJ2-7; 9 nucleotides agree with TRBD1. The CDR3 is made up of 15 amino acids. V lost 2 bases to trimming and J lost 1 base; unmatched junction nucleotides: 4. CDR1 and CDR2 (germline): SGHRS, YFSETQ.

CDR3 DNA sequence: TGTGCCAGCAGCTTCTGGACTAATGAGCAGTTCTTC. Translated: CASSFWTNEQFF. The chain couples TRBV14 to TRBJ2-1, with a possible D match to TRBD2 (5 bases). Trimming removed 5 bases at V and 7 bases at J, with 9 bases between. Germline V gene lookup returns CDR1 SGHDN and CDR2 FVKESK. The CDR3 consists of 12 residues.

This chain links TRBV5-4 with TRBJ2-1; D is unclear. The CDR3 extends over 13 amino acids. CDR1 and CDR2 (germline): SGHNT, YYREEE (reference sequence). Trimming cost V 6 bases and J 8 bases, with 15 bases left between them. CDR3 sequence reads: CASTPVPAHEQFF. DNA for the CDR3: TGTGCCAGCACCCCCGTACCGGCGCATGAGCAGTTCTTC.

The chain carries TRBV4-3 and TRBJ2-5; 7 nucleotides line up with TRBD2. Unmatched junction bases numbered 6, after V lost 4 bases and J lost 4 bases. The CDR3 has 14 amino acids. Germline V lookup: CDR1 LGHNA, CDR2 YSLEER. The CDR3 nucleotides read TGCGCCAGCAGCCCTAGGCGCGGGGGAGAGACCCAGTACTTC. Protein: CASSPRRGGETQYF.

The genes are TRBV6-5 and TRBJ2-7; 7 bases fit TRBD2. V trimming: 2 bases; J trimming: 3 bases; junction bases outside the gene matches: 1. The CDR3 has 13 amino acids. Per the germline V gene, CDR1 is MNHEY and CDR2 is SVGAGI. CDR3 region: CASSYAGDYEQYF. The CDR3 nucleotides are TGTGCCAGCAGTTACGCGGGAGACTACGAGCAGTACTTC.

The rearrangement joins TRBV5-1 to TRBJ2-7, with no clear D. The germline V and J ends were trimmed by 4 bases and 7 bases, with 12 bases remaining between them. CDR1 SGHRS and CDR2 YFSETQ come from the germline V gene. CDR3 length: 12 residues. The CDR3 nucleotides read TGCGCCAGCAGCGGAGTGATCGGAGAGCAGTACTTC. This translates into CASSGVIGEQYF.

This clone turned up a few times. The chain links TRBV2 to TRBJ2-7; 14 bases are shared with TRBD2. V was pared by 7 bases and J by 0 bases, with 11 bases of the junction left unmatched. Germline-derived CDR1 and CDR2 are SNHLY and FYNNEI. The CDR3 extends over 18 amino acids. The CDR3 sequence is CASKRTPGTSGSSYEQYF. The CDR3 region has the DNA TGTGCCAGCAAAAGGACACCCGGGACTAGCGGGAGCTCCTACGAGCAGTACTTC.

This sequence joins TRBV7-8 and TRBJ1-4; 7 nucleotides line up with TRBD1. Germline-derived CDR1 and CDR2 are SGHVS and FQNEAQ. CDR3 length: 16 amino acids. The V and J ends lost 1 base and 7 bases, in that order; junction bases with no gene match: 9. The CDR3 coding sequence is TGTGCCAGCAGCTTAGGGTACAGGGGCGCGGGTGAAAAACTGTTTTTT. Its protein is CASSLGYRGAGEKLFF. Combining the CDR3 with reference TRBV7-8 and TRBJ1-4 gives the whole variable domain GAGVSQSPRYKVAKRGQDVALRCDPISGHVSLFWYQQALGQGPEFLTYFQNEAQLDKSGLPSDRFFAERPEGSVSTLKIQRTQQEDSAVYLCASSLGYRGAGEKLFFGSGTQLSVL.

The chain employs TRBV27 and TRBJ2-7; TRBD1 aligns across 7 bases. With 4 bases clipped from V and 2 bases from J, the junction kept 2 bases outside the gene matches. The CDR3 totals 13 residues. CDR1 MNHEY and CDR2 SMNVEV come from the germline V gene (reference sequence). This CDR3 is CASSYGTAYEQYF. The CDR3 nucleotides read TGTGCCAGCAGTTACGGGACAGCCTACGAGCAGTACTTC.